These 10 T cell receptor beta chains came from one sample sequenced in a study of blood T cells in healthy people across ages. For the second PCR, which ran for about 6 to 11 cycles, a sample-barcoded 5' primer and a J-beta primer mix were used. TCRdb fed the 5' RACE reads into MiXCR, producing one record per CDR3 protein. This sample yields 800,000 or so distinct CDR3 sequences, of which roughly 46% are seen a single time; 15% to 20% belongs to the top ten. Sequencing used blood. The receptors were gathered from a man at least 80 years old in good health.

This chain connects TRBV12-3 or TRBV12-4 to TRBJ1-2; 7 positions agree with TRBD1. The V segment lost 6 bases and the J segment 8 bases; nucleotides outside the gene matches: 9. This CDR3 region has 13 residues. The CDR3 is CASRPGQAVGYTF. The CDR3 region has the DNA TGTGCCAGCAGACCCGGACAGGCCGTGGGCTACACCTTC.

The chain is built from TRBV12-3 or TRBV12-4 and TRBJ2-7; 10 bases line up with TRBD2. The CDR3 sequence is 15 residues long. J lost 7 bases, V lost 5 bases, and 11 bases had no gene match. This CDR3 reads CASSPAGGPGDEQYF. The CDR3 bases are TGTGCCAGCAGTCCAGCGGGAGGGCCCGGCGATGAGCAGTACTTC.

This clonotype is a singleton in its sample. This CDR3 is CASSRSSGRGVMEQFF. The CDR3 DNA follows: TGTGCCAGCAGCCGATCTAGCGGGAGGGGAGTGATGGAGCAGTTCTTC. This chain joins TRBV4-2 and TRBJ2-1; 12 bases line up with TRBD2. There are 16 residues in the CDR3. The trim removed 4 bases at V and 10 bases at J, leaving 11 bases unmatched. The V gene's germline CDR1 is LGHNA and CDR2 YNFKEQ.

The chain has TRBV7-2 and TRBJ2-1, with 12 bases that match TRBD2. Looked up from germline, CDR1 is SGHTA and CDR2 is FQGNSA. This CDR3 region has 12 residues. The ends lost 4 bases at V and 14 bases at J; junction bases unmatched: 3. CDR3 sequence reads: CASSSLAGGEFF. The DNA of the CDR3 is TGTGCCAGCAGCTCCCTAGCGGGAGGGGAGTTCTTC.

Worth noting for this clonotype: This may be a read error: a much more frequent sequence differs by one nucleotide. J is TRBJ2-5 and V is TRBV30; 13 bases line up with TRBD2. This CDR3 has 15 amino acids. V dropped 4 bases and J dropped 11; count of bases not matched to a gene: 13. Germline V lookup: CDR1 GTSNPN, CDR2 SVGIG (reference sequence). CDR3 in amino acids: CAWTPTSGRNNEQYF. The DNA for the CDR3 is TGTGCCTGGACCCCGACTAGCGGGAGGAATAATGAGCAGTACTTC.

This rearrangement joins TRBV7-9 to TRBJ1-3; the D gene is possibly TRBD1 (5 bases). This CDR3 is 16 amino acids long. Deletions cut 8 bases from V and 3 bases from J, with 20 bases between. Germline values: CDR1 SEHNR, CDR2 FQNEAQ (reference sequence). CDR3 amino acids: CASFDASRGSGNTIYF. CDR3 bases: TGTGCCAGCTTCGACGCATCCCGGGGGAGTGGAAACACCATATATTTT.

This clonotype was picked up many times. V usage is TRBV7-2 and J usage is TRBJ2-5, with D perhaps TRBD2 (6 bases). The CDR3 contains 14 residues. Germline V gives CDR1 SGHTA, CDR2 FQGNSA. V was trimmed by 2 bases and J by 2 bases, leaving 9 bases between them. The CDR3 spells CASSLRTKQETQYF. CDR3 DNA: TGTGCCAGCAGCTTAAGGACTAAACAAGAGACCCAGTACTTC.

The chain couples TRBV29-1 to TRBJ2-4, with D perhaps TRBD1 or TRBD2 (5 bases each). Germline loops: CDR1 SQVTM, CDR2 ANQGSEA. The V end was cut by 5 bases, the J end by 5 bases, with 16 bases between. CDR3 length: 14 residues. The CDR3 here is CSVPGNGAENIQYF. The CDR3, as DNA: TGCAGCGTTCCAGGTAACGGGGCCGAAAACATTCAGTACTTC.

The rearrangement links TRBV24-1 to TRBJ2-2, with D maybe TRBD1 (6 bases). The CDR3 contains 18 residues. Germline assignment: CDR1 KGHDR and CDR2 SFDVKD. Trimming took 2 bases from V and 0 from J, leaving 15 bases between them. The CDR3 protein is CATSDSGHLFANTGELFF. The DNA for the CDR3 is TGTGCCACCAGTGATTCGGGACACTTATTCGCGAACACCGGGGAGCTGTTTTTT.

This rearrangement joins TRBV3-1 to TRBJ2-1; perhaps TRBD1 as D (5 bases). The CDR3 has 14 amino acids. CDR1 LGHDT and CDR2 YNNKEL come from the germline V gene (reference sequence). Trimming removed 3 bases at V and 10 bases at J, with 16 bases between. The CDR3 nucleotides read TGTGCCAGCAGCCAGGGGCTTGCGGCCTACGAGCAGTTCTTC. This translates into CASSQGLAAYEQFF.